This T cell receptor beta chain emerged from a study of blood T cell repertoires in COVID-19. Generated by immunoSEQ multiplex PCR, the TCRdb table keeps only in-frame clones and is missing some. The top ten hold 4% to 5% of the sample, which has a few hundred thousand clones, 85% seen once. Sequencing was done on a sample of peripheral blood. The source of this sequence is a woman between 45 and 60 years old with active or convalescent COVID-19.

The CDR3 here is CATSGLAGGQETQYF. For the CDR3, the DNA is TGTGCCACCAGCGGACTAGCGGGAGGCCAAGAGACCCAGTACTTC. The gene calls are TRBV24-1 and TRBJ2-5; 14 bases are a match to TRBD2. The CDR3 totals 15 residues. The V and J ends lost 7 bases and 1 base, in that order; junction bases with no gene match: 1. Germline values: CDR1 KGHDR, CDR2 SFDVKD.